One sample yielded the 12 T cell receptor beta chains listed below, sequenced in a study of shared clonotypes between healthy human individuals. The assay was immunoSEQ multiplex PCR, and TCRdb's table has in-frame clones only and misses some. The table has about 2 million clones, 85% to 95% seen once. Sequencing was carried out using naive CD4+ T cells sorted from blood. Indicated subset: CD45RA+ positively selected. The receptors were sampled from a man aged 18 to 30 in good health.

V and J are TRBV4-1 and TRBJ1-2, with TRBD1 matching 7 bases. With 4 bases clipped from V and 4 bases from J, the junction kept 6 bases outside the gene matches. Germline V gene data show CDR1 as MGHRA and CDR2 as YSYEKL. The CDR3 is 14 amino acids. The chain's CDR3 is CASSLPGQIYGYTF. The CDR3 DNA is TGCGCCAGCAGCCTTCCGGGACAGATCTATGGCTACACCTTC.

The chain recombines TRBV5-1 with TRBJ2-1; 8 bases align to TRBD2. The CDR3 spans 16 residues. The V and J ends lost 0 bases and 8 bases, in that order; junction bases with no gene match: 10. CDR1 is SGHRS, CDR2 YFSETQ, per germline. The CDR3 is CASSLALSGSIDEQFF. As DNA, the CDR3 is TGCGCCAGCAGCTTGGCCCTCAGCGGGAGTATTGATGAGCAGTTCTTC.

This chain links TRBV6-5 with TRBJ2-3; D might be TRBD1 (6 bases). V dropped 4 bases and J dropped 10 bases, with 18 bases sitting between them. The CDR3 loop spans 14 amino acids. Germline V gives CDR1 MNHEY, CDR2 SVGAGI. The CDR3 DNA is TGTGCCAGCAGTTCCGGACAGCGCCGAATGGCGCAGTATTTT. Its translation is CASSSGQRRMAQYF.

This clone is a singleton in its sample. The CDR3 is CASRGSGPMNTGELFF. CDR3 sequence (DNA): TGTGCCAGCAGAGGATCGGGACCGATGAACACCGGGGAGCTGTTTTTT. This chain joins TRBV2 and TRBJ2-2; tentatively, D is TRBD1 or TRBD2 (5 bases each). This CDR3 is 16 amino acids long. Trimming left V 6 bases short and J 1 base short, with 15 bases between. Germline values: CDR1 SNHLY, CDR2 FYNNEI.

The chain carries TRBV6-5 and TRBJ1-5; possibly TRBD1 for D (5 bases). Trimming took off 1 base at V and 5 bases at J, with 9 bases between the two ends. CDR1 and CDR2 from the germline V gene are MNHEY and SVGAGI. The CDR3 extends over 14 amino acids. The CDR3 DNA sequence: TGTGCCAGCAGTTACTTGGGACCCTATCAGCCCCAGCATTTT. Amino acid sequence: CASSYLGPYQPQHF.

This sequence joins TRBV6-5 and TRBJ2-3, with D tentatively TRBD1 (5 bases). V shed 6 bases and J shed 0 bases, with 10 bases lying between them. This CDR3 spans 14 amino acids. Germline V lookup: CDR1 MNHEY, CDR2 SVGAGI. The CDR3 reads CASSLGASTDTQYF. CDR3 DNA: TGTGCCAGCAGCCTTGGGGCGAGCACAGATACGCAGTATTTT.

This rearrangement joins TRBV10-2 to TRBJ1-6, with D perhaps TRBD1 (6 bases). Germline V gene lookup returns CDR1 WSHSY and CDR2 SAAADI. The CDR3 has 14 amino acids. V was clipped by 5 bases and J by 4 bases, with 9 bases between them. The CDR3 DNA reads as TGCGCCAGCAGTCCGGACAGTTATAATTCACCCCTCCACTTT. This codes for CASSPDSYNSPLHF.

The rearrangement joins TRBV7-8 to TRBJ2-1, with TRBD1 matching 10 bases. CDR3 length: 16 residues. Germline CDR1 is SGHVS and CDR2 is FQNEAQ. V trimming: 0 bases; J trimming: 8 bases; junction bases outside the gene matches: 7. This CDR3 reads CASSLAGTGVSDEQFF. As DNA, the CDR3 is TGTGCCAGCAGCTTAGCCGGGACAGGGGTGAGTGATGAGCAGTTCTTC.

The CDR3 loop reads CASSDPLSQSGVASSYNEQFF. In nucleotides, the CDR3 is TGTGCCAGCAGTGATCCTCTATCCCAGTCTGGGGTTGCCAGCTCCTACAATGAGCAGTTCTTC. The V gene is TRBV2, the J gene TRBJ2-1; D gene unclear. The CDR3 runs 21 residues. Trimming removed 3 bases from V and 0 bases from J, with 27 bases in between. Per germline, CDR1 SNHLY and CDR2 FYNNEI.

The chain is built from TRBV7-9 and TRBJ2-2, with TRBD1 identical over 9 bases. Germline V CDR1 and CDR2: SEHNR, FQNEAQ (reference sequence). After removal of 0 bases from V and 6 bases from J, the junction contained 11 bases not matched to a gene. The CDR3 totals 18 residues. CDR3 loop: CASSLAANDRGAAGELFF. As DNA, the CDR3 is TGTGCCAGCAGCTTAGCGGCCAACGACAGGGGGGCCGCCGGGGAGCTGTTTTTT.

Points on this clone: Other DNA sequences of this sample code for an identical CDR3. The chain employs TRBV5-4 and TRBJ1-4, with 10 bases aligning to TRBD1. J lost 6 bases, V lost 4 bases, and 6 bases had no gene match. Looked up from germline, CDR1 is SGHNT and CDR2 is YYREEE (reference sequence). This CDR3 is built from 15 residues. CDR3 sequence (DNA): TGTGCCAGCAGCCCCGCCGGGACAGGGGATGAAAAACTGTTTTTT. Translating gives CASSPAGTGDEKLFF.

Note on this clone: At one of its ends the junction is not consistent with the germline gene, which may arise from a read error. The chain recombines TRBV20-1 with TRBJ2-3; TRBD2 matches at 16 bases. The germline gives CDR1 DFQATT, CDR2 SNEGSKA (reference sequence). The CDR3 covers 11 residues. CDR3 residues: CSATGTSGRAF. The CDR3 DNA is TGCAGTGCTACCGGGACTAGCGGGAGGGCCTTT.